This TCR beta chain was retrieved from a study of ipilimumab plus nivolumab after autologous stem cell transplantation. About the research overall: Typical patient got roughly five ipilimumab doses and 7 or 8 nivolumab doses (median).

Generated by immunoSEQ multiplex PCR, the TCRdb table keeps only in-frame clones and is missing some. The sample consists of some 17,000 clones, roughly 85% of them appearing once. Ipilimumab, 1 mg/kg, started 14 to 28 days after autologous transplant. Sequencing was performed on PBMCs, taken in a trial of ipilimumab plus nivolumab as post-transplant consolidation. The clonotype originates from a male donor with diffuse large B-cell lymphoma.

The CDR3 spells CASSERQTLNNEQFF. As DNA, the CDR3 is TGTGCCAGCAGTGAACGACAGACCTTGAACAATGAGCAGTTCTTC. The gene calls are TRBV2 and TRBJ2-1, with a possible D match to TRBD1 (5 bases). Deletions cut 2 bases from V and 5 bases from J, with 13 bases between. Germline lookup yields CDR1 SNHLY and CDR2 FYNNEI. CDR3 length: 15 amino acids.